This TCR beta chain stems from a study of blood T cell repertoires in COVID-19. On the study more broadly: PBMCs, B-cell-depleted T cells, or T cells provided the cDNA or gDNA that made up the material.

Method: immunoSEQ multiplex PCR; TCRdb's copy keeps in-frame clones and lacks some. Among 150,000 to 200,000 clones, just under 85% were seen once, and the ten largest hold 20% to 25%. This clone has only one observation. Sequenced: peripheral blood. The receptor was isolated from a woman of 80 years or more with acute or convalescent COVID-19.

CDR3: CASSLGLAANNEQFF. CDR3 DNA sequence: TGCGCCAGCAGCTTGGGACTAGCGGCCAACAATGAGCAGTTCTTC. The rearrangement links TRBV5-1 to TRBJ2-1; 9 nucleotides align to TRBD2. Trimming cost V 0 bases and J 5 bases; bases outside gene matches: 3. Germline V gene sequence: CDR1 SGHRS, CDR2 YFSETQ. The CDR3 has 15 residues.